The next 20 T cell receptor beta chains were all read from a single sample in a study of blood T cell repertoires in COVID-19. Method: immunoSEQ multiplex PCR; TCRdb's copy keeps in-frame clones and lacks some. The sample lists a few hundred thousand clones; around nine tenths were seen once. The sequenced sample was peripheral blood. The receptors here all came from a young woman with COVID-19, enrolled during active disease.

The DNA for the CDR3 is TGCGCCAGCAGCCCCCCGTTGAGAAGCGACACAGATACGCAGTATTTT. Translating it yields CASSPPLRSDTDTQYF. The chain recombines TRBV5-1 with TRBJ2-3; no clear D gene. In germline, CDR1 is SGHRS, CDR2 YFSETQ. Deletions cut 4 bases from V and 2 bases from J, with 17 bases between. CDR3 length: 16 amino acids.

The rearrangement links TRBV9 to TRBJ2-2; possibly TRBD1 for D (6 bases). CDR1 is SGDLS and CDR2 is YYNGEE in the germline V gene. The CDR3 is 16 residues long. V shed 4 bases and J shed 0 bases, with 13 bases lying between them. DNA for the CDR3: TGTGCCAGCAGCCCCTTCGACAGGACGAACACCGGGGAGCTGTTTTTT. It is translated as CASSPFDRTNTGELFF. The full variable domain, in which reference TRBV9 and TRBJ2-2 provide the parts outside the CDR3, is DSGVTQTPKHLITATGQRVTLRCSPRSGDLSVYWYQQSLDQGLQFLIQYYNGEERAKGNILERFSAQQFPDLHSELNLSSLELGDSALYFCASSPFDRTNTGELFFGEGSRLTVL.

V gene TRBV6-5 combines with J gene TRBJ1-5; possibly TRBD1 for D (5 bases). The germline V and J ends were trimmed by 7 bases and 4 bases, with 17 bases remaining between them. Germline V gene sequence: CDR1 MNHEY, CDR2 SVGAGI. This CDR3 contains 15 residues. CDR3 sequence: CASKGGGTVNQPQHF. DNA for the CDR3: TGTGCCAGCAAGGGCGGGGGAACGGTTAATCAGCCCCAGCATTTT.

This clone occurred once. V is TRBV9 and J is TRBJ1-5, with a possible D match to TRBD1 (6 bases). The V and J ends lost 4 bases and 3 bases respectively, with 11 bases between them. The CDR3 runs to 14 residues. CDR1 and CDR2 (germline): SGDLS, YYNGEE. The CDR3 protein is CASSSRDINQPQHF. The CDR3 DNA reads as TGTGCCAGCAGCAGCCGGGACATCAATCAGCCCCAGCATTTT.

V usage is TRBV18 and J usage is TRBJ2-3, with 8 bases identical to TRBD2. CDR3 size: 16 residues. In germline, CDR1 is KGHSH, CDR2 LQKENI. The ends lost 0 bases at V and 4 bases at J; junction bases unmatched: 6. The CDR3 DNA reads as TGTGCCAGCTCACCACCGGCCGCGGGGGGAGCAGATACGCAGTATTTT. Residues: CASSPPAAGGADTQYF.

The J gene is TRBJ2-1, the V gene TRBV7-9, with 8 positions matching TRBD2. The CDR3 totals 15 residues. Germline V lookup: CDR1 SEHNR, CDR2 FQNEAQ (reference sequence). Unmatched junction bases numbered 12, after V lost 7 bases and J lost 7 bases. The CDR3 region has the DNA TGTGCCAGCACCCTCGGGAGCGGGGGACTTAATGAGCAGTTCTTC. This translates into CASTLGSGGLNEQFF.

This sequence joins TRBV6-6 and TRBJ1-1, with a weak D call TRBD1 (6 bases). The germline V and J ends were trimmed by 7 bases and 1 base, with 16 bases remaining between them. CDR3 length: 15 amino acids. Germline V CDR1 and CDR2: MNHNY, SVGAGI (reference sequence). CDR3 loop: CASTLVGAANTEAFF. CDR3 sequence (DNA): TGTGCCAGCACCTTGGTGGGGGCCGCGAACACTGAAGCTTTCTTT.

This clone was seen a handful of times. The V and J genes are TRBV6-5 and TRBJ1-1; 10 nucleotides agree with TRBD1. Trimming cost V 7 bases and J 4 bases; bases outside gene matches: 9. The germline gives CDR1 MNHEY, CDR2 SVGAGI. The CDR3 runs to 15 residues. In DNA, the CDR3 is TGTGCCAGCACCAGGGGACAGGGGAGGTTCACTGAAGCTTTCTTT. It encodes CASTRGQGRFTEAFF.

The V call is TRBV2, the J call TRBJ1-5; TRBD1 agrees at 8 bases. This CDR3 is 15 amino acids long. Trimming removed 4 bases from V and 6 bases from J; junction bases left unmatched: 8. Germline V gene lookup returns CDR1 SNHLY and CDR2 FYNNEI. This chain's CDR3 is CASSVSGGTGQPQHF. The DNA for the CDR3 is TGTGCCAGCAGTGTCTCAGGGGGCACGGGTCAGCCCCAGCATTTT. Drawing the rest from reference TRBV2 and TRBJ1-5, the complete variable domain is EPEVTQTPSHQVTQMGQEVILRCVPISNHLYFYWYRQILGQKVEFLVSFYNNEISEKSEIFDDQFSVERPDGSNFTLKIRSTKLEDSAMYFCASSVSGGTGQPQHFGDGTRLSIL.

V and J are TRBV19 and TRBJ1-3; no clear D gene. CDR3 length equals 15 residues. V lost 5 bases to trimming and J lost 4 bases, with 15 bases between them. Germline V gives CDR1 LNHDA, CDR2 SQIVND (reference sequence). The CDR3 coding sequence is TGTGCCAGTAGTTTGGGATCTACGGGAGGAAACACCATATATTTT. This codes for CASSLGSTGGNTIYF.

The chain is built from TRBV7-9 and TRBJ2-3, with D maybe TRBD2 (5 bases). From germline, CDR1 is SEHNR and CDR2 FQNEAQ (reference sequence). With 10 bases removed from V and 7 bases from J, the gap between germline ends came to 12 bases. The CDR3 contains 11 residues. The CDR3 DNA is TGTGCCATCGATATCGGGAATACGCAGTATTTT. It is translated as CAIDIGNTQYF. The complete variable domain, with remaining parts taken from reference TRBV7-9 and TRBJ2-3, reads DTGVSQNPRHKITKRGQNVTFRCDPISEHNRLYWYRQTLGQGPEFLTYFQNEAQLEKSRLLSDRFSAERPKGSFSTLEIQRTEQGDSAMYLCAIDIGNTQYFGPGTRLTVL.

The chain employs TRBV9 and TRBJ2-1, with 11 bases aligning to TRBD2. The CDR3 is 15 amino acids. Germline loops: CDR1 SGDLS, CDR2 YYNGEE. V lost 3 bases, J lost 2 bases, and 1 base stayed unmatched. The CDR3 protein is CASSASGGPYNEQFF. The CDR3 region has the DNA TGTGCCAGCAGCGCTAGCGGGGGGCCCTACAATGAGCAGTTCTTC.

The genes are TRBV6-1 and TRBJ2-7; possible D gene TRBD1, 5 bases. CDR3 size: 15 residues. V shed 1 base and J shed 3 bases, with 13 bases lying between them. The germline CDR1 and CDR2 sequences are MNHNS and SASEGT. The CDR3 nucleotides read TGTGCCAGCAGTGAAGATACAGGATACGTCTACGAGCAGTACTTC. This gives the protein CASSEDTGYVYEQYF.

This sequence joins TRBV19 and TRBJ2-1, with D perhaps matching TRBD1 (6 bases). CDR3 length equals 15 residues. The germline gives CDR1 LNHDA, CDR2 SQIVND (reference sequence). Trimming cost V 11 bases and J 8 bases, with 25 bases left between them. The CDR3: CASKTGTRSNDEQFF. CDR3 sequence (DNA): TGTGCCTCCAAAACCGGGACAAGGTCCAATGATGAGCAGTTCTTC.

The CDR3 coding sequence is TGTGCCAGCAGCCCTGCCACCGGGACAGGGGGCCATGGCTACACCTTC. Translating it yields CASSPATGTGGHGYTF. The chain employs TRBV3-1 (or the pseudogene TRBV3-2) and TRBJ1-2; 12 nucleotides align to TRBD1. Germline V gene lookup returns CDR1 LGHDT and CDR2 YNNKEL (reference sequence). Unmatched junction bases numbered 9, after V lost 4 bases and J lost 6 bases. The CDR3 loop spans 16 amino acids.

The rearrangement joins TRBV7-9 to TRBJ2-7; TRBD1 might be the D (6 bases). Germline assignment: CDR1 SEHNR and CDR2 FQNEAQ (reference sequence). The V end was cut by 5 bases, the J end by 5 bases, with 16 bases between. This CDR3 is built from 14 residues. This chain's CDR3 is CASSKNQGMNEQYF. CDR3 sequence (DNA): TGTGCCAGCAGCAAAAATCAGGGGATGAACGAGCAGTACTTC.

CDR3 bases: TGTGCCAGCAGTTCCCGGGACAGGAATTCACCCCTCCACTTT. It codes for CASSSRDRNSPLHF. The chain is built from TRBV6-2 or TRBV6-3 and TRBJ1-6; 8 bases are shared with TRBD1. Trimming removed 4 bases from V and 7 bases from J; junction bases left unmatched: 3. Looked up from germline, CDR1 is MNHEY and CDR2 is SVGEGT. The CDR3 contains 14 residues.

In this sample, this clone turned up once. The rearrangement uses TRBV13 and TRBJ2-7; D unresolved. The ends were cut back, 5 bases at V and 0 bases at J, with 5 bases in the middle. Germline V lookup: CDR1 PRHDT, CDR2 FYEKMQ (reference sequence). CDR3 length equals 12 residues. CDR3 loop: CASSRSSYEQYF. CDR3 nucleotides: TGTGCCAGCAGCCGTAGCTCCTACGAGCAGTACTTC.

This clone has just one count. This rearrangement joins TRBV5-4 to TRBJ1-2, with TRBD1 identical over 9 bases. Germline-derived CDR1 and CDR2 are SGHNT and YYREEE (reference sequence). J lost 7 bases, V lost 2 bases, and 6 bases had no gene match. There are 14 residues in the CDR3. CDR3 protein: CASSLTGGAGGYTF. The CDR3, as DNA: TGTGCCAGCAGCTTAACAGGGGGCGCAGGTGGCTACACCTTC.

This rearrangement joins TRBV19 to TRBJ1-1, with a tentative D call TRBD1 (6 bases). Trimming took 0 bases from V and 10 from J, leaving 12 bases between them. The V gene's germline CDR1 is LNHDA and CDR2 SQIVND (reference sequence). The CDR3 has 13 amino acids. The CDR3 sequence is CASSIDLQGAAFF. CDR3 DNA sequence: TGTGCCAGTAGTATAGACCTACAGGGTGCAGCTTTCTTT.